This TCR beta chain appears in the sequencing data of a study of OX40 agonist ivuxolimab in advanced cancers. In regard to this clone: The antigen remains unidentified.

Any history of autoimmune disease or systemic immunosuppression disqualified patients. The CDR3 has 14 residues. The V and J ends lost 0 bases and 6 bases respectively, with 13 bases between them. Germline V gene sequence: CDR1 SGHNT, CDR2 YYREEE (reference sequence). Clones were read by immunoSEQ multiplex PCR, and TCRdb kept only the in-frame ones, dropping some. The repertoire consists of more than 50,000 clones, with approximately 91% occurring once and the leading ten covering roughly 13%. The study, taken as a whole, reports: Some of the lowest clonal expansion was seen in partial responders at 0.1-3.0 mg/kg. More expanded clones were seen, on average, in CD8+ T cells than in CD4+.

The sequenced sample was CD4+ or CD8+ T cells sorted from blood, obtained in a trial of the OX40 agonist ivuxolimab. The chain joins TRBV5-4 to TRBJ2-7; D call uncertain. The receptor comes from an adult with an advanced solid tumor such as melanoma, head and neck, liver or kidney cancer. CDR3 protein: CASSLEVASREQYF. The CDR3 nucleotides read TGTGCCAGCAGCTTGGAGGTCGCCTCCCGCGAGCAGTACTTC.